This entry describes one TCR beta chain. J gave up 5 bases and V 6 bases, and 3 bases lay outside the gene matches. The length of the CDR3 is 13 residues. CDR1 and CDR2 from the germline V gene are MNHEY and SVGEGT. Sequencing was performed with immunoSEQ multiplex PCR; in TCRdb, only in-frame clones are kept and a portion is missing. The sample includes around 120,000 clones, about 80% of them seen just once. The sample comes from a study of blood T cell repertoires in COVID-19. Study-level information: Sites in the United States, Italy and Spain provided acute and convalescent COVID-19 samples. Nucleic acid was either cDNA or gDNA, and it came from T cells, B-cell-depleted T cells, or PBMCs.

What was sequenced was peripheral blood. This rearrangement joins TRBV6-2 or TRBV6-3 to TRBJ2-7, with 11 positions matching TRBD1. The source is a man aged 70 or older with acute or convalescent COVID-19. DNA of the CDR3: TGTGCCAGCAGCTCGGACAGGGGGCACGAGCAGTACTTC. It yields the protein CASSSDRGHEQYF.